The 19 T cell receptor beta chains below were found in one sample sequenced in a study of blood T cell repertoires in COVID-19. Sequenced by immunoSEQ multiplex PCR; TCRdb stores in-frame clones only, minus some. The sample includes around 57,000 clones, under 85% of them seen just once. Sequencing was done on a sample of peripheral blood. The receptors were gathered from a woman in her seventies with acute or convalescent COVID-19.

This chain uses TRBV3-1 (or the pseudogene TRBV3-2) with TRBJ1-5, with 7 bases lining up with TRBD1. There are 14 residues in the CDR3. The V and J ends lost 3 bases and 6 bases, in that order; junction bases with no gene match: 5. Germline V gives CDR1 LGHDT, CDR2 YNNKEL (reference sequence). CDR3 residues: CASSHKGAAQPQHF. In DNA form, the CDR3 reads TGTGCCAGCAGCCATAAGGGGGCGGCTCAGCCCCAGCATTTT.

The chain has TRBV28 and TRBJ1-5; no clear D. Between the trimmed V and J ends, which lost 6 bases and 1 base, there was a span of 4 bases. Germline loops: CDR1 MDHEN, CDR2 SYDVKM. The CDR3 contains 12 residues. The CDR3 region has the DNA TGTGCCAGCAGGCAGAGCAATCAGCCCCAGCATTTT. Protein sequence: CASRQSNQPQHF.

V is TRBV5-4 and J is TRBJ2-1, with TRBD2 matching 12 bases. V lost 5 bases and J lost 4; bases outside the gene matches: 4. The CDR3 is made up of 15 amino acids. The germline CDR1 and CDR2 sequences are SGHNT and YYREEE (reference sequence). The CDR3 coding sequence is TGTGCCAGCAGGCTAGCGGGGGGGCAGTACAATGAGCAGTTCTTC. Translating gives CASRLAGGQYNEQFF.

This chain joins TRBV6-1 and TRBJ1-2, with 11 bases matching TRBD1. The junction had 11 bases not matched to a gene; V was cut back by 3 bases and J by 8 bases. Germline V CDR1 and CDR2: MNHNS, SASEGT. The CDR3 loop spans 16 amino acids. This chain's CDR3 is CASSEIISDRGRGYTF. The CDR3 DNA follows: TGTGCCAGCAGTGAGATAATATCGGACAGGGGGCGAGGCTACACCTTC.

This chain links TRBV19 with TRBJ1-5, with 9 bases identical to TRBD1. The CDR3 contains 13 residues. CDR1 is LNHDA and CDR2 is SQIVND in the germline V gene (reference sequence). With 6 bases clipped from V and 6 bases from J, the junction kept 3 bases outside the gene matches. The CDR3 is CASRDRGGQPQHF. DNA of the CDR3: TGTGCCAGTAGGGACAGGGGAGGTCAGCCCCAGCATTTT. The full variable domain, in which reference TRBV19 and TRBJ1-5 provide the parts outside the CDR3, is DGGITQSPKYLFRKEGQNVTLSCEQNLNHDAMYWYRQDPGQGLRLIYYSQIVNDFQKGDIAEGYSVSREKKESFPLTVTSAQKNPTAFYLCASRDRGGQPQHFGDGTRLSIL.

The V call is TRBV2, the J call TRBJ2-3, with TRBD1 matching over 7 bases. Per germline, CDR1 SNHLY and CDR2 FYNNEI. This CDR3 has 13 residues. V dropped 6 bases and J dropped 4; count of bases not matched to a gene: 4. Here the CDR3 reads CASRGQLPDTQYF. CDR3 DNA: TGTGCCAGCAGGGGACAGCTCCCAGATACGCAGTATTTT.

The chain is built from TRBV7-2 and TRBJ1-5, with TRBD1 identical over 7 bases. This CDR3 has 14 residues. In germline, CDR1 is SGHTA, CDR2 FQGNSA. Trimming at V came to 5 bases and at J to 3 bases, leaving 4 bases not matched to a gene. This CDR3 reads CASSEGQYNQPQHF. Here the CDR3 DNA reads TGTGCCAGCAGCGAGGGACAGTACAATCAGCCCCAGCATTTT. Complete variable domain (other parts from reference TRBV7-2 and TRBJ1-5): GAGVSQSPSNKVTEKGKDVELRCDPISGHTALYWYRQSLGQGLEFLIYFQGNSAPDKSGLPSDRFSAERTGGSVSTLTIQRTQQEDSAVYLCASSEGQYNQPQHFGDGTRLSIL.

The chain joins TRBV5-1 to TRBJ2-7; 8 nucleotides line up with TRBD1. Trimming cost V 5 bases and J 8 bases; bases outside gene matches: 18. CDR3 size: 16 residues. Germline V gives CDR1 SGHRS, CDR2 YFSETQ. The CDR3: CASRNSPSDRASKQYF. The CDR3 DNA follows: TGCGCCAGCAGAAACTCCCCCTCGGACAGGGCCTCTAAGCAGTACTTC.

This chain links TRBV21-1 with TRBJ2-7; the table calls TRBD1, which could not be checked here. TRBV21-1 is marked as a pseudogene. The CDR3 is 16 residues long. The CDR3 bases are TGTGCCAGCAGCAAACCCCCAGGGGTAGGGACCTACGAGCAGTACTTC. Protein sequence: CASSKPPGVGTYEQYF.

The chain is built from TRBV6-5 and TRBJ2-2; a weak D match, TRBD1 (6 bases). Germline CDR1 MNHEY, CDR2 SVGAGI. This CDR3 is built from 14 residues. Trimming cost V 4 bases and J 5 bases, with 11 bases left between them. The CDR3 loop is CASSSTGSTGELFF. For the CDR3, the DNA is TGTGCCAGCAGTTCCACAGGGAGTACCGGGGAGCTGTTTTTT.

V usage is TRBV20-1 and J usage is TRBJ2-1; 11 bases agree with TRBD2. CDR1 is DFQATT, CDR2 SNEGSKA, per germline (reference sequence). J lost 3 bases, V lost 3 bases, and 13 bases had no gene match. This CDR3 region has 18 residues. DNA of the CDR3: TGCAGTGCTAGTCCGACCTTGACTAGCGGGGCCCTCTACAATGAGCAGTTCTTC. Protein sequence: CSASPTLTSGALYNEQFF.

The chain is built from TRBV5-1 and TRBJ2-3; the match to TRBD2 covers 10 bases. The length of the CDR3 is 16 residues. After removal of 2 bases from V and 8 bases from J, the junction contained 11 bases not matched to a gene. In germline, CDR1 is SGHRS, CDR2 YFSETQ. CDR3 loop: CASSFTSGAPPGTQYF. In DNA form, the CDR3 reads TGCGCCAGCAGCTTTACTAGCGGGGCCCCTCCGGGTACGCAGTATTTT.

V and J are TRBV19 and TRBJ2-7; the match to TRBD2 covers 11 bases. The germline gives CDR1 LNHDA, CDR2 SQIVND (reference sequence). The CDR3 is 16 amino acids. J gave up 2 bases and V 1 base, and 4 bases lay outside the gene matches. This chain's CDR3 is CASSIGLAGLPYEQYF. In DNA form, the CDR3 reads TGTGCCAGTAGTATAGGACTAGCGGGGCTACCCTACGAGCAGTACTTC.

CDR3 nucleotide sequence: TGTGCCAGCAGTTCGGACAGGGTGGATGGCTACACCTTC. This translates into CASSSDRVDGYTF. The chain recombines TRBV7-9 with TRBJ1-2; 8 nucleotides line up with TRBD1. After removal of 6 bases from V and 6 bases from J, the junction contained 6 bases not matched to a gene. Germline V gene sequence: CDR1 SEHNR, CDR2 FQNEAQ (reference sequence). The CDR3 contains 13 residues. Full variable domain (missing parts from reference TRBV7-9 and TRBJ1-2): DTGVSQNPRHKITKRGQNVTFRCDPISEHNRLYWYRQTLGQGPEFLTYFQNEAQLEKSRLLSDRFSAERPKGSFSTLEIQRTEQGDSAMYLCASSSDRVDGYTFGSGTRLTVV.

The J gene is TRBJ2-7, the V gene TRBV3-1 (or the pseudogene TRBV3-2), with 11 bases matching TRBD1. Trimming removed 1 base from V and 2 bases from J; junction bases left unmatched: 1. The length of the CDR3 is 15 residues. The germline V gene encodes CDR1 LGHDT and CDR2 YNNKEL (reference sequence). The CDR3 nucleotides read TGTGCCAGCAGCCAAGTGGGACAGGGGGCCTACGAGCAGTACTTC. Translating gives CASSQVGQGAYEQYF.

V gene TRBV11-3 combines with J gene TRBJ2-5, with 9 nucleotides matching TRBD1. After removal of 5 bases from V and 4 bases from J, the junction contained 2 bases not matched to a gene. The length of the CDR3 is 13 residues. Germline V lookup: CDR1 SGHNT, CDR2 YENEEA. This chain's CDR3 is CASSMDRGETQYF. For the CDR3, the DNA is TGTGCCAGCAGCATGGACAGGGGAGAGACCCAGTACTTC.

The chain combines TRBV30 with TRBJ1-2; D perhaps matches TRBD1 (6 bases). V gave up 4 bases and J gave up 5 bases, with 14 bases separating them. Per germline, CDR1 GTSNPN and CDR2 SVGIG (reference sequence). The CDR3 runs 13 residues. CDR3 sequence (DNA): TGTGCCTGGACCACGGGGCAGGGGTATGGCTACACCTTC. Its translation: CAWTTGQGYGYTF.

The CDR3 sequence: CASSLSPGTGGNYGYTF. The DNA for the CDR3 is TGTGCCAGCAGTTTATCCCCCGGGACAGGGGGTAACTATGGCTACACCTTC. The rearrangement links TRBV27 to TRBJ1-2; 11 bases are shared with TRBD1. This CDR3 is built from 17 residues. CDR1 MNHEY and CDR2 SMNVEV come from the germline V gene (reference sequence). The ends lost 0 bases at V and 1 base at J; junction bases unmatched: 4.

The rearrangement links TRBV20-1 to TRBJ1-3; no reliable D call. CDR3 size: 11 residues. CDR1 is DFQATT, CDR2 SNEGSKA, per germline (reference sequence). The ends were cut back, 3 bases at V and 8 bases at J, with 8 bases in the middle. In nucleotides, the CDR3 is TGCAGTGCTAGTCCCGGGGACACCATATATTTT. Translation gives CSASPGDTIYF.